This TCR beta chain was profiled in a study of blood T cell repertoires in COVID-19 (dated by TCRdb to 2019 to 2021). For the wider study: The collaborator samples originated in the United States, Italy and Spain and spanned the acute and convalescent phases of COVID-19. Sample metadata almost always included a de-identified subject ID, COVID-19 status, age in years and sex. The repertoires were released in a freely available public database intended as a resource for research on the immune response to SARS-CoV-2. The prospective study material was composed of cDNA or gDNA derived from T cells, B-cell-depleted T cells, or PBMCs. Samples came from the ongoing ImmuneRACE study (first 160 participants) plus 1,254 subjects from 6 global collaborators. Subjects who had been exposed to COVID-19, were actively infected with it, or had recovered from it provided the deeply sampled blood TCRbeta repertoires that made up the dataset. Where available, HLA class I and class II types were obtained from metadata supplied by the sample provider rather than from assay-based typing. Beyond this particular receptor, the publication reports: How much clinical and demographic metadata was included differed by source and by participant, and the metadata was provided uncurated.

Note on this clone: No cognate antigen has been identified for it. No base quality information exists; no much larger clone differs at one position.

Each collaborating institution followed its own protocols to collect whole blood in K2EDTA tubes. For TCRbeta analysis, collaborator samples were shipped as frozen whole blood, as isolated PBMCs, or as DNA extracted from either sample type. TCRbeta CDR3 regions were amplified from genomic DNA by means of the immunoSEQ Assay, a bias-controlled multiplex PCR. Processing in the source paper ran as follows. The number of nucleated cells in each sample was estimated from the amplification of reference gene primers within the assay. Sequence reads were collapsed and filtered to measure the absolute abundance of every unique TCRbeta CDR3 rearrangement. For each sample, productive Simpson clonality was calculated as the square root of Simpson's diversity index over productive rearrangements. This immuneACCESS table, as held by TCRdb, lists in-frame sequences with V and J called but not all clones. Of the missing ones, under half trace to an unresolved V gene in checked studies; the others have no known cause. Clone size and the V and J calls come from that table; the DNA yielded D and trimming. This sample holds over 120,000 clones; approximately 89% were observed only once. Roughly 1.5% of the sample is taken by the ten largest.

After removal of 8 bases from V and 7 bases from J, the junction retains 5 bases not matched to a gene. Inclusive of the bounding cysteine and phenylalanine, the CDR3 is 12 residues long. Only the CDR3 part of the read is kept: 36 bases, read in frame from the first base. Via the germline V gene, CDR1 is KGHSH and CDR2 LQKENI. The sequence is built from TRBV18 and TRBJ1-1; TRBD1 fits 9 bases in the junction. The TCR was taken from a woman aged 45-65 years with acute or convalescent COVID-19. The source material was peripheral blood. CDR3 protein: CASGDRENEAFF. The bases are TGTGCCAGCGGGGACAGGGAAAATGAAGCTTTCTTT.